This T cell receptor beta chain was sequenced in a study of Graves' ophthalmopathy and Graves' hyperthyroidism. Study as a whole: Before any treatment, peripheral blood was taken at the initial diagnosis. Study-level points and caveats: Cross-validated, the 13-signature model showed 87.88%/81.08% sensitivity/specificity, and 80%/75% in the test set. With a specificity of around 72% and a sensitivity of about 71%, the model predicted ophthalmopathy progression.

In the case of this clonotype: Its target is not known.

Each donor who had ophthalmopathy showed moderate-to-severe activity, a CAS of ≥3, a NOSPECS of ≥4, and a duration under 3 months. Trimming pared 2 bases from V and 6 bases from J, leaving 6 bases between. Per germline, CDR1 SGHRS and CDR2 YFSETQ. The CDR3 contains 11 residues. The study amplified TCR beta CDR3 regions using RNA transcripts. An opening RT-PCR round employed HTBI primers and preceded a second-round multiplex PCR. MiXCR was run by TCRdb on the multiplex PCR reads, yielding one entry per CDR3 protein. Of 150,000 or so distinct CDR3 sequences in the sample, roughly two fifths are singletons; the top ten hold roughly 5.2%.

The TCR comes from a woman in her thirties or forties with Graves' ophthalmopathy. The chain couples TRBV5-1 to TRBJ2-7, with D unclear. Material for sequencing was peripheral blood. The chain's CDR3 is CASSFGGEQYF. For the CDR3, the DNA is TGCGCCAGCAGCTTTGGCGGCGAGCAGTACTTC.